The T cell receptor (beta chain) under discussion was sequenced for a study of cytomegalovirus exposure and HLA in healthy donors. The germline gives CDR1 MDHEN, CDR2 SYDVKM. The CDR3 has 13 amino acids. J was trimmed by 3 bases and V by 8 bases; bases with no gene match: 5. PCR involved 60 Vbeta and 13 Jbeta primers. In the original analysis: There were about 88 million unique TCR beta chains by a later count, and some 12 million of them were shared. Here immunoSEQ multiplex PCR was the method, and the copy in TCRdb shows in-frame clones only, minus some. The V and J calls and the clone size are those of that table, but D and trimming were determined from the DNA. The table has roughly 250,000 clones, about four fifths seen once; the top ten hold 2% to 2.5%.

This receptor was obtained from a woman aged 40 to 50 in good health and CMV-seropositive. This chain connects TRBV28 to TRBJ2-7; TRBD1 agrees at 9 bases. The material sequenced was PBMCs. CDR3 bases: TGTGCCAGCCGCGGGACAGGGATCTACGAGCAGTACTTC. Its translation is CASRGTGIYEQYF.